One sample yielded the 23 T cell receptor beta chains listed below, sequenced in a study of blood T cell repertoires in COVID-19. The protocol was immunoSEQ multiplex PCR, while the TCRdb copy is restricted to in-frame clones and leaves out a portion. The table lists around 81,000 clones, 88% of them singletons. Sample: peripheral blood. These receptors were obtained from a man aged 65 to 85 with acute or convalescent COVID-19.

The rearrangement joins TRBV5-8 to TRBJ2-7, with D possibly matching TRBD2 (5 bases). The V and J ends lost 8 bases and 5 bases respectively, with 20 bases between them. The CDR3 contains 14 residues. Per the germline V gene, CDR1 is SGHTS and CDR2 is YDEGEE. As DNA, the CDR3 is TGTGCCAGTACCGGGAAGCCACTCTGGGACGAGCAGTACTTC. Amino acid sequence: CASTGKPLWDEQYF.

CDR3 residues: CASSWNSGTGIPQPQHF. The CDR3 nucleotides read TGTGCCAGCAGCTGGAACTCCGGGACAGGGATTCCTCAGCCCCAGCATTTT. This chain joins TRBV7-6 and TRBJ1-5; 9 bases fit TRBD1. This CDR3 is 17 amino acids long. Trimming removed 4 bases from V and 6 bases from J; junction bases left unmatched: 13. Germline V lookup: CDR1 SGHVS, CDR2 FNYEAQ.

The J gene is TRBJ2-3, the V gene TRBV10-3; 8 bases match TRBD1. CDR3 length equals 19 residues. V gave up 1 base and J gave up 0 bases; unmatched junction bases: 12. Germline V gene sequence: CDR1 ENHRY, CDR2 SYGVKD. The CDR3 DNA is TGTGCCATCAGTGAGTTTTGGGACAGGAATATCCCTAGCACAGATACGCAGTATTTT. Amino acid sequence: CAISEFWDRNIPSTDTQYF.

The chain is built from TRBV7-9 and TRBJ2-5; 8 bases agree with TRBD1. This CDR3 has 14 amino acids. CDR1 is SEHNR, CDR2 FQNEAQ, per germline (reference sequence). Germline trimming cut 1 base from V and 5 bases from J; bases unmatched to any gene: 3. The CDR3 sequence: CASSLEYRGETQYF. CDR3 sequence (DNA): TGTGCCAGCAGCTTAGAGTACAGGGGGGAGACCCAGTACTTC.

The gene calls are TRBV28 and TRBJ1-2; no definite D call. In germline, CDR1 is MDHEN, CDR2 SYDVKM. V lost 6 bases and J lost 0, with 11 bases in between. This CDR3 spans 14 amino acids. Here the CDR3 reads CASSLGVTNYGYTF. The CDR3 nucleotides are TGTGCCAGCAGCCTCGGGGTGACTAACTATGGCTACACCTTC.

The CDR3 nucleotides are TGTGCCAGCAGTTTGGAAAGGGGCGTTATCTACAATGAGCAGTTCTTC. Translation: CASSLERGVIYNEQFF. The chain uses TRBV27 and TRBJ2-1; D possibly corresponds to TRBD1 (5 bases). Germline V gives CDR1 MNHEY, CDR2 SMNVEV (reference sequence). This CDR3 is 16 amino acids long. V was shortened by 3 bases and J by 3 bases, with 15 bases between the two germline ends.

The chain carries TRBV6-2 or TRBV6-3 and TRBJ2-1; 14 nucleotides match TRBD2. Germline V CDR1 and CDR2: MNHEY, SVGEGT. The V gene end was trimmed by 2 bases and the J gene end by 6 bases; junction bases not matched to a gene: 0. The CDR3 loop spans 15 amino acids. For the CDR3, the DNA is TGTGCCAGCAGTTACGGACTAGCGGGAGGCAATGAGCAGTTCTTC. This translates into CASSYGLAGGNEQFF.

In regard to this clone: At the DNA level, this CDR3 is encoded by other sequences in the same sample as well. The V call is TRBV12-3 or TRBV12-4, the J call TRBJ2-7, with 7 bases that match TRBD1. V lost 6 bases to trimming and J lost 4 bases; unmatched junction nucleotides: 3. The CDR3 runs to 12 residues. The CDR3 bases are TGTGCCAGCAGCCCGGGACAGTACGAGCAGTACTTC. Translating it yields CASSPGQYEQYF.

This clone was picked up a small number of times. J is TRBJ2-3 and V is TRBV10-1; weak D call: TRBD1 (6 bases). Trimming took 1 base from V and 2 from J, leaving 10 bases between them. The CDR3 is 15 residues long. CDR1 and CDR2 (germline): WNHNN, SYGVQD (reference sequence). As DNA, the CDR3 is TGCGCCAGCAGTGAGTTAACAGGGTTCACAGATACGCAGTATTTT. Translation gives CASSELTGFTDTQYF.

The rearrangement links TRBV14 to TRBJ1-2; weak D call: TRBD1 (5 bases). V lost 4 bases and J lost 5, with 11 bases in between. The germline gives CDR1 SGHDN, CDR2 FVKESK. The CDR3 sequence is 13 residues long. CDR3 residues: CASSRPGSYGYTF. The CDR3 DNA is TGTGCCAGCAGCCGTCCAGGGTCTTATGGCTACACCTTC.

The genes are TRBV19 and TRBJ1-4; the match to TRBD1 covers 12 bases. Germline assignment: CDR1 LNHDA and CDR2 SQIVND (reference sequence). V trimming: 4 bases; J trimming: 7 bases; junction bases outside the gene matches: 10. The CDR3 totals 17 residues. The chain's CDR3 is CASSTKVPGQGAEKLFF. The CDR3 DNA is TGTGCCAGTAGTACAAAGGTACCGGGACAGGGGGCTGAAAAACTGTTTTTT.

The chain links TRBV19 to TRBJ1-5, with D perhaps matching TRBD1 (5 bases). The CDR3 is 12 residues long. The germline V gene has CDR1 LNHDA and CDR2 SQIVND (reference sequence). Trimming removed 9 bases at V and 9 bases at J, with 15 bases between. Here the CDR3 DNA reads TGTGCCAGCCGGACACACTCGGGGCCCCAGCATTTT. Its translation is CASRTHSGPQHF.

In its sample, this clone was seen a few times. The chain combines TRBV6-6 with TRBJ1-6; D is possibly TRBD1 (5 bases). There are 11 residues in the CDR3. Germline CDR1 reads MNHNY; CDR2 reads SVGAGI (reference sequence). Deletions cut 2 bases from V and 14 bases from J, with 7 bases between. The CDR3 nucleotides read TGTGCCAGCAGTTACGCAGGGACCCTCCACTTT. Protein product: CASSYAGTLHF.

The chain links TRBV15 to TRBJ1-6; 11 positions match TRBD1. CDR3 size: 16 residues. CDR1 LNHNV and CDR2 YYDKDF come from the germline V gene (reference sequence). The junction had 8 bases not matched to a gene; V was cut back by 5 bases and J by 8 bases. CDR3 DNA sequence: TGTGCCACCAGCGGAGGACAGGGGGCCTCGGATTCACCCCTCCACTTT. Encoded protein: CATSGGQGASDSPLHF.

The chain couples TRBV30 to TRBJ1-2; perhaps TRBD1 as D (5 bases). The CDR3 consists of 15 residues. Looked up from germline, CDR1 is GTSNPN and CDR2 is SVGIG (reference sequence). V was trimmed by 0 bases and J by 5 bases, leaving 16 bases between them. The CDR3 region has the DNA TGTGCCTGGAGTGTCCAAGGGGCGGAGAGATATGGCTACACCTTC. Translating it yields CAWSVQGAERYGYTF. The whole variable domain, filled in from reference TRBV30 and TRBJ1-2, reads SQTIHQWPATLVQPVGSPLSLECTVEGTSNPNLYWYRQAAGRGLQLLFYSVGIGQISSEVPQNLSASRPQDRQFILSSKKLLLSDSGFYLCAWSVQGAERYGYTFGSGTRLTVV.

V gene TRBV28 combines with J gene TRBJ2-2, with 12 bases matching TRBD2. V dropped 5 bases and J dropped 1; count of bases not matched to a gene: 2. The CDR3 covers 16 residues. From germline, CDR1 is MDHEN and CDR2 SYDVKM. CDR3 bases: TGTGCCAGCAGTCCTAGCGGGAGGGTGAACACCGGGGAGCTGTTTTTT. Protein: CASSPSGRVNTGELFF.

The chain joins TRBV6-6 to TRBJ1-5; D possibly corresponds to TRBD1 (6 bases). The CDR3 is 11 residues long. In germline, CDR1 is MNHNY, CDR2 SVGAGI (reference sequence). Deletions cut 10 bases from V and 6 bases from J, with 10 bases between. CDR3 sequence: CAIGGLQPQHF. CDR3 DNA: TGTGCCATCGGGGGGCTTCAGCCCCAGCATTTT.

J is TRBJ1-4 and V is TRBV18; D might be TRBD1 (5 bases). Germline V CDR1 and CDR2: KGHSH, LQKENI. The CDR3 covers 13 residues. Trimming stripped 4 bases from V and 8 bases from J, with 11 bases between. The CDR3 coding sequence is TGTGCCAGCTCACGGGGCTTAGAAGAAAAACTGTTTTTT. Amino acids: CASSRGLEEKLFF. Based on the CDR3 plus reference TRBV18 and TRBJ1-4, the full variable domain is NAGVMQNPRHLVRRRGQEARLRCSPMKGHSHVYWYRQLPEEGLKFMVYLQKENIIDESGMPKERFSAEFPKEGPSILRIQQVVRGDSAAYFCASSRGLEEKLFFGSGTQLSVL.

V and J are TRBV19 and TRBJ2-4; 10 nucleotides align to TRBD1. Germline trimming cut 1 base from V and 16 bases from J; bases unmatched to any gene: 16. Per germline, CDR1 LNHDA and CDR2 SQIVND (reference sequence). CDR3 length equals 16 residues. The CDR3, as DNA: TGTGCCAGTAGTATAGGGGGAGGGGACAGGGGCGATCTAAAATACTTC. It specifies CASSIGGGDRGDLKYF.

The chain employs TRBV7-2 and TRBJ2-1; tentative D call: TRBD2 (5 bases). Germline values: CDR1 SGHTA, CDR2 FQGNSA. Trimming removed 6 bases at V and 8 bases at J, with 20 bases between. CDR3 length: 15 amino acids. The chain's CDR3 is CASRRTSFGWDEQFF. In DNA form, the CDR3 reads TGTGCCAGCAGACGTACTAGTTTTGGTTGGGATGAGCAGTTCTTC.

The V call is TRBV30, the J call TRBJ1-5; 9 bases are a match to TRBD1. CDR1 GTSNPN and CDR2 SVGIG come from the germline V gene (reference sequence). The CDR3 is 18 amino acids. V shed 5 bases and J 0 bases; nucleotides not matched to a gene: 14. The CDR3 loop is CAWSSPGTGLLSNQPQHF. As DNA, the CDR3 is TGTGCCTGGTCCTCCCCCGGGACAGGGCTACTTAGCAATCAGCCCCAGCATTTT.

The chain employs TRBV6-1 and TRBJ1-6; 10 bases are shared with TRBD1. J was trimmed by 8 bases and V by 1 base; bases with no gene match: 2. CDR1 is MNHNS, CDR2 SASEGT, per germline. The CDR3 runs to 15 residues. The CDR3 loop reads CASSEGQGADSPLHF. The CDR3 DNA reads as TGTGCCAGCAGTGAAGGACAGGGGGCAGATTCACCCCTCCACTTT.

The chain combines TRBV28 with TRBJ2-7; 7 bases align to TRBD1. V was clipped by 6 bases and J by 7 bases; unmatched bases: 15. From germline, CDR1 is MDHEN and CDR2 SYDVKM. The CDR3 extends over 15 amino acids. The CDR3 region is CASSSEQQGKREQYF. The CDR3 coding sequence is TGTGCCAGCAGCTCCGAGCAACAGGGGAAGAGGGAGCAGTACTTC.